The present T cell receptor beta chain was sequenced within a study of T cell responses to AZD1222 COVID-19 vaccine. Repertoires were generated with immunoSEQ multiplex PCR, while TCRdb's copy carries only in-frame clones and drops some. The table includes 120,000 to 150,000 clones, roughly 86% detected once. The CDR3 consists of 13 residues. Looked up from germline, CDR1 is LNHDA and CDR2 is SQIVND (reference sequence). This clone was found a few times. Antigen: not known. A read error may produce the germline difference seen at one junction end. Study-level results: There were vaccine-associated CD4 TCRs across spike, dominant at 160-218 and 743-854. Clonal diversity may have been underestimated in mostly white British donors. Close to half of spike-specific TCRs reportedly recognize unmutated variant regions.

The clonotype was recovered from an adult who received the AZD1222 COVID-19 vaccine. J is TRBJ1-5 and V is TRBV19, with D maybe TRBD1 (5 bases). Material: peripheral blood, obtained 28 days after the second AZD1222 dose. CDR3 residues: CASTGRVDQPQHF. The CDR3 coding sequence is TGTGCAAGTACTGGCAGGGTAGATCAGCCCCAGCATTTT.